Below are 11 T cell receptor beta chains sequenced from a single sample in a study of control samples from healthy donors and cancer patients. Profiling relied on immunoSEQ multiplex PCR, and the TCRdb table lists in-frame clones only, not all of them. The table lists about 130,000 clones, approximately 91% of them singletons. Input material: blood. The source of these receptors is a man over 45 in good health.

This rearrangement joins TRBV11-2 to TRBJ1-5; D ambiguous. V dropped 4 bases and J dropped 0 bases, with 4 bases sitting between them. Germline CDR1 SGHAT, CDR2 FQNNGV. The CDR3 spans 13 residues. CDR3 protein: CASSSYSNQPQHF. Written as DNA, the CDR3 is TGTGCCAGCAGCTCCTATAGCAATCAGCCCCAGCATTTT.

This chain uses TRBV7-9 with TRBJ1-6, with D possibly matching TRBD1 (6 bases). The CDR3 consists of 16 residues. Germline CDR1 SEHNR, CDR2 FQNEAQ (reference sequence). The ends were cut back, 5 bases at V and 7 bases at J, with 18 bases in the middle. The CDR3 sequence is CASSTPRDKTNSPLHF. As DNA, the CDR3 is TGTGCCAGCAGCACACCTCGGGACAAGACAAATTCACCCCTCCACTTT.

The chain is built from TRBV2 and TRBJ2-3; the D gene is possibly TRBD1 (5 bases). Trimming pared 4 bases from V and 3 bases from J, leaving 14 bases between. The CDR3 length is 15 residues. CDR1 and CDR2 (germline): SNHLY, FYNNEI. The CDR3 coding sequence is TGTGCCAGCAGTGTATTTGCAGGGAAGACAGATACGCAGTATTTT. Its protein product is CASSVFAGKTDTQYF.

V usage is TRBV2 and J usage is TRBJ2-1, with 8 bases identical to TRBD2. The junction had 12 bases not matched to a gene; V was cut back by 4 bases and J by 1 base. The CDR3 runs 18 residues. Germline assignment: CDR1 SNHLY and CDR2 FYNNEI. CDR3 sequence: CASSGPFGGGRSYNEQFF. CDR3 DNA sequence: TGTGCCAGCAGTGGTCCCTTCGGCGGGGGGCGGTCCTACAATGAGCAGTTCTTC.

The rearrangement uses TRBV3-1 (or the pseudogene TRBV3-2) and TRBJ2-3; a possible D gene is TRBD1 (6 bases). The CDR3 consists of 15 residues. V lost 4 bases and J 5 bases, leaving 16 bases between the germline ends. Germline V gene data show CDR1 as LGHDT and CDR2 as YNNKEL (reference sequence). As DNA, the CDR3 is TGTGCCAGCAGCCCCGTGGCAGGGGCCGTAGATACGCAGTATTTT. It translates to CASSPVAGAVDTQYF.

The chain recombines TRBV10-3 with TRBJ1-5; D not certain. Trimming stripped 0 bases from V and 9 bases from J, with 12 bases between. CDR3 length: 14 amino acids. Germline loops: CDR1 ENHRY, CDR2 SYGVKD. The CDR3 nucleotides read TGTGCCATCAGTGAGTCGGGGAATGATCGGCCCCAGCATTTT. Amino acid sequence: CAISESGNDRPQHF.

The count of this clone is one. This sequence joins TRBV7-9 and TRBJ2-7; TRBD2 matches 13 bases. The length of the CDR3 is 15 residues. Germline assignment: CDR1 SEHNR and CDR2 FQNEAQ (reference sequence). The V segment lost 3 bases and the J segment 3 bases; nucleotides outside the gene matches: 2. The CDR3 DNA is TGTGCCAGCAGCTTTGGGACTAGCGGGGACTACGAGCAGTACTTC. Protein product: CASSFGTSGDYEQYF.

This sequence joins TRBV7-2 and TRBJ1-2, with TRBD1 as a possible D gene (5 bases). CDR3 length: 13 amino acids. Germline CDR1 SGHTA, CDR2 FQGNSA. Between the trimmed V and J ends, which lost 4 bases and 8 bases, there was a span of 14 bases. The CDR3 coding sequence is TGTGCCAGCAGCTGGGGCTGGCGGGGAGGCTACACCTTC. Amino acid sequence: CASSWGWRGGYTF. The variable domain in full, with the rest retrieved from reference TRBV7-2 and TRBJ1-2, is GAGVSQSPSNKVTEKGKDVELRCDPISGHTALYWYRQSLGQGLEFLIYFQGNSAPDKSGLPSDRFSAERTGGSVSTLTIQRTQQEDSAVYLCASSWGWRGGYTFGSGTRLTVV.

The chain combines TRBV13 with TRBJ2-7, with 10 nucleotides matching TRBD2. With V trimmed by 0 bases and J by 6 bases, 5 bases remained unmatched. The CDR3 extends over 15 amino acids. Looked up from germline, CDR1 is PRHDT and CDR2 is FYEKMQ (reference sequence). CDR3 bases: TGTGCCAGCAGCTTAGGCCCTAGCGGGGGTTCCGAGCAGTACTTC. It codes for CASSLGPSGGSEQYF.

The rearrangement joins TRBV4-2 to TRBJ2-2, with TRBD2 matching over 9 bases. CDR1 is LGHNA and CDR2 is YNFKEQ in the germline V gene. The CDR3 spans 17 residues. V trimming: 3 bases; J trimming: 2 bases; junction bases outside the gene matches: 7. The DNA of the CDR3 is TGTGCCAGCAGCCAGGGGATAGCGGGGGAAAACACCGGGGAGCTGTTTTTT. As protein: CASSQGIAGENTGELFF.

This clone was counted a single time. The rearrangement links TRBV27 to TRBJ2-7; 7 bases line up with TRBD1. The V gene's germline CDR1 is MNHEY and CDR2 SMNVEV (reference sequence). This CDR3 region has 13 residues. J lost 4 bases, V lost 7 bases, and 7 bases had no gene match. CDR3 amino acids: CASNTGTVYEQYF. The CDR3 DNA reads TGTGCCAGCAATACTGGGACAGTATACGAGCAGTACTTC.